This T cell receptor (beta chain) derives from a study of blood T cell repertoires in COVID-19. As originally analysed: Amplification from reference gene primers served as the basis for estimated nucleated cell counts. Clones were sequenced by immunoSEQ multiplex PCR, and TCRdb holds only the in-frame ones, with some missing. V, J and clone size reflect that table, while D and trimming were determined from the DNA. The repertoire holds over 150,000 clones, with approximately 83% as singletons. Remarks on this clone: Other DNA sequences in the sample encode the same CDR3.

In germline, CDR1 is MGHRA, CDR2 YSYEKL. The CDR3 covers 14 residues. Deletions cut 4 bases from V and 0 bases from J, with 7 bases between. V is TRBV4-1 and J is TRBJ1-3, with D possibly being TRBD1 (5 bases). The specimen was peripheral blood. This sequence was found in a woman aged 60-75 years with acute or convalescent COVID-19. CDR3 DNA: TGCGCCAGCAGCCCGGGGGGCTCTGGAAACACCATATATTTT. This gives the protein CASSPGGSGNTIYF.